Each of the 10 T cell receptor beta chains below was sequenced from the same sample in a study of T cell responses to AZD1222 COVID-19 vaccine. TCRdb's table, derived via immunoSEQ multiplex PCR, lists solely in-frame clones and lacks some. In the table there are 100,000 or so clones, about 87% of which are singletons. The specimen was peripheral blood, collected on day 0 of AZD1222 vaccination. The receptors stem from an adult in good health.

This clone was observed once. The gene calls are TRBV5-1 and TRBJ2-3; no definite D call. The CDR3 runs to 14 residues. Trimming took 5 bases from V and 0 from J, leaving 10 bases between them. Germline lookup yields CDR1 SGHRS and CDR2 YFSETQ. The CDR3 DNA reads TGCGCCAGCAGGACGTCCTCTAGCACAGATACGCAGTATTTT. Protein: CASRTSSSTDTQYF.

The CDR3 DNA reads TGTGCCAGCAGCTACACCCCCTACGAGCAGTACTTC. This codes for CASSYTPYEQYF. J is TRBJ2-7 and V is TRBV4-2; D not certain. Germline values: CDR1 LGHNA, CDR2 YNFKEQ. The V and J ends lost 5 bases and 2 bases respectively, with 7 bases between them. CDR3 length equals 12 residues.

This chain connects TRBV7-2 to TRBJ1-2; 8 bases match TRBD1. Germline V gene sequence: CDR1 SGHTA, CDR2 FQGNSA. This CDR3 has 15 amino acids. The ends lost 3 bases at V and 1 base at J; junction bases unmatched: 4. The CDR3 protein is CASSFGQGGNYGYTF. CDR3 coding DNA: TGTGCCAGCAGCTTCGGACAGGGAGGTAACTATGGCTACACCTTC.

The V and J genes are TRBV5-4 and TRBJ2-1; 7 bases are shared with TRBD1. This CDR3 spans 14 amino acids. Germline loops: CDR1 SGHNT, CDR2 YYREEE (reference sequence). With V trimmed by 3 bases and J by 7 bases, 7 bases remained unmatched. The CDR3 loop reads CASSYLTGINEQFF. In nucleotides, the CDR3 is TGTGCCAGCAGCTACCTGACAGGGATAAATGAGCAGTTCTTC.

V is TRBV7-3 and J is TRBJ2-3, with TRBD2 identical over 12 bases. The CDR3 contains 16 residues. Germline V gene sequence: CDR1 SGHTA, CDR2 FQGTGA. V trimming: 5 bases; J trimming: 2 bases; junction bases outside the gene matches: 5. The CDR3 nucleotides read TGTGCCAGCAGCCCAGGGACTAGCGGGCTCACAGATACGCAGTATTTT. Translation gives CASSPGTSGLTDTQYF.

In DNA, the CDR3 is TGTGCCAGCAGTATGGCGGGCCTCTCCTACGAGCAGTACTTC. Residues: CASSMAGLSYEQYF. The J gene is TRBJ2-7, the V gene TRBV28, with D perhaps matching TRBD2 (5 bases). Germline lookup yields CDR1 MDHEN and CDR2 SYDVKM. The CDR3 consists of 14 residues. Between the trimmed V and J ends, which lost 5 bases and 0 bases, there was a span of 11 bases.

The chain links TRBV3-1 (or the pseudogene TRBV3-2) to TRBJ2-7; TRBD1 aligns across 9 bases. The CDR3 totals 16 residues. V was pared by 2 bases and J by 3 bases, with 8 bases of the junction left unmatched. Germline CDR1 LGHDT, CDR2 YNNKEL (reference sequence). In DNA, the CDR3 is TGTGCCAGCAGCCAATCGTTGGGACAGGGTCTCTACGAGCAGTACTTC. Translated, it gives CASSQSLGQGLYEQYF.

V gene TRBV10-3 combines with J gene TRBJ1-1; a possible D gene is TRBD1 (5 bases). The CDR3 extends over 12 amino acids. Germline V gene sequence: CDR1 ENHRY, CDR2 SYGVKD. Deletions cut 10 bases from V and 4 bases from J, with 13 bases between. This CDR3 is CATKQDITEAFF. CDR3 coding DNA: TGTGCCACCAAACAGGATATCACTGAAGCTTTCTTT.

This clone was observed once. The chain employs TRBV6-2 or TRBV6-3 and TRBJ2-7; 7 nucleotides line up with TRBD2. Germline CDR1 reads MNHEY; CDR2 reads SVGEGT. The CDR3 spans 15 residues. With V trimmed by 6 bases and J by 3 bases, 11 bases remained unmatched. The CDR3 region has the DNA TGTGCCAGCAGCCCCCGGGTAGCGGGTTTCTACGAGCAGTACTTC. Its protein is CASSPRVAGFYEQYF.

The V call is TRBV12-3 or TRBV12-4, the J call TRBJ1-2; 8 nucleotides align to TRBD1. The V segment lost 4 bases and the J segment 7 bases; nucleotides outside the gene matches: 5. The CDR3 consists of 13 residues. As DNA, the CDR3 is TGTGCCAGCAGTTCTGGCAGGGGGCGTGGCTACACCTTC. Protein: CASSSGRGRGYTF.